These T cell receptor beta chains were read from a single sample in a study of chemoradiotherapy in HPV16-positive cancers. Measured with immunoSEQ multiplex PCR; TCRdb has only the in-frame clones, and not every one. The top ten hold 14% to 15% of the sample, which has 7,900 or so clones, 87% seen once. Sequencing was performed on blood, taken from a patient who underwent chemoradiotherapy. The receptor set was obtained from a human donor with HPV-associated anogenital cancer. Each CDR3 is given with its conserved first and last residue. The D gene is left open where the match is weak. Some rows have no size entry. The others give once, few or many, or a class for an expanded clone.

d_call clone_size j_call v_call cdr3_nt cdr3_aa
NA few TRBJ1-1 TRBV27 TGTGCCAGCAGTTTATCTCTGAACACTGAAGCTTTCTTT CASSLSLNTEAFF
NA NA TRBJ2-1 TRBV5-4 TGTGCCAGCAGCCCAGGGGGGGCCGGTTCCTACAATGAGCAGTTCTTC CASSPGGAGSYNEQFF
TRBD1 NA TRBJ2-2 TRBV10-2 TGCGCCAGCGGTGACAGGGGCCTGAGAGGGGAGCTGTCTTTT CASGDRGLRGELSF
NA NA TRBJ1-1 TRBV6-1 TGTGCCAGCAGTGTACGGGGCGCCTGGAACACTGAAGCTTTCTTT CASSVRGAWNTEAFF
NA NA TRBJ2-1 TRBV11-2 TGTGCCAGCAGCTTAGTACCGGGCGGGTACAATGAGCAGTTCTTC CASSLVPGGYNEQFF
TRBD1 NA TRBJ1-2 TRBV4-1 TGCGCCAGCAGCCAAGAGGTTAGGACAGGGCGTGGCTACACCTTC CASSQEVRTGRGYTF
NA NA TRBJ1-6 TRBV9 TGTGCCAGCAGCGTAGACGGAGGGTATAATTCACCCCTCCACTTT CASSVDGGYNSPLHF
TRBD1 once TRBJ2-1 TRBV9 TGTGCCAGCAGTGTGAGGACAGGGGGGTACAATGAGCAGTTCTTC CASSVRTGGYNEQFF
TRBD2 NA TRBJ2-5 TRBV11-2 TGTGCCAGCAGATTGTCGGGGGGGACCCAGTACTTC CASRLSGGTQYF
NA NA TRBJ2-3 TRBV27 TGTGCCAGCAGTTTATCCAGGGGAAATACGCAGTATTTT CASSLSRGNTQYF
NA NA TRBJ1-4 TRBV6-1 TGTGCCAGCCAGACAGTCCAGCAAGGGGAACTGTTTTTT CASQTVQQGELFF
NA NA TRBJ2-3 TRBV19 TGTGCCAGTAAGAGCGGAGATACGCAGTATTTT CASKSGDTQYF
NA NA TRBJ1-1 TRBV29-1 TGCAGCGTTGAGAAGAGGAGGGGCGTAGGAGTTGAAGCTTTCTTT CSVEKRRGVGVEAFF
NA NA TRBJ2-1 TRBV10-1 TGCGCCAGCAGCTCCTCGCCATACAATGAGCAGTTCTTC CASSSSPYNEQFF
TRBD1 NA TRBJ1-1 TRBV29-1 TGCAGCGTTGATCTCTGGGACAGGGCGGGGACTGAAGCTTTCTTT CSVDLWDRAGTEAFF
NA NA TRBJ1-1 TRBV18 TGTGCCAGCTCACCCCGGGGAGGAGGATCAAAGAACACTGAAGCTTTCTTT CASSPRGGGSKNTEAFF
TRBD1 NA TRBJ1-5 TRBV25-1 TGTGCCAGCAGTGATTGGGGACAGAATCAGCCCCAGCATTTT CASSDWGQNQPQHF
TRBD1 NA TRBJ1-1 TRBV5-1 TGCGCCAGCAGCCCAAGGACAGGGATATGGGACACTGAAGCTTTCTTT CASSPRTGIWDTEAFF
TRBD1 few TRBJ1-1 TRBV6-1 TGTGCCAGCAGCTTCGGACAGGCTAACACTGAAGCTTTCTTT CASSFGQANTEAFF
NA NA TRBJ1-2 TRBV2 TGTGCCAGCAGTAAAGACAGGAACTATGGCTACACCTTC CASSKDRNYGYTF
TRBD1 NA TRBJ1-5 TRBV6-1 TGTGCCAGCAGTGAACTAGGGGGCCAGCCCCAGCATTTT CASSELGGQPQHF
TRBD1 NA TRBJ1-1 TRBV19 TGTGCCAGTAGTATGCGACAGGGCGAAACTGAAGCTTTCTTT CASSMRQGETEAFF
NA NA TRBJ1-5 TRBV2 TGTGCCAGCAGTGATCAGGATAGCAATCAGCCCCAGCATTTT CASSDQDSNQPQHF
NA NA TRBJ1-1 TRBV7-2 TGTGCCAGCAGCCCCGGGGCGGCGAACACTGAAGCTTTCTTT CASSPGAANTEAFF
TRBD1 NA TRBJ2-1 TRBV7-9 TGTGCCAGCAGCTTATATGGCTCAAGGGACAGTTACAATGAGCAGTTCTTC CASSLYGSRDSYNEQFF
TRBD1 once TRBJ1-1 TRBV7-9 TGTGCCAGCAGCTCCGGGACAGGGCAACCTGAAGCTTTCTTT CASSSGTGQPEAFF
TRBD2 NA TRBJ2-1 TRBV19 TGTGCCAGTAGTGCTAGCGGGGGCCTCTACAATGAGCAGTTCTTC CASSASGGLYNEQFF
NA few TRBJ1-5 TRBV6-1 TGTGCCAGCAGAGCGACAGGTAATCAGCCCCAGCATTTT CASRATGNQPQHF
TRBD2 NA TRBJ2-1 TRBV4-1 TGCGCCAGCAGCCAAGATCCCCCGACTAGCGGGGGGGCCATGGATGAGCAGTTCTTC CASSQDPPTSGGAMDEQFF
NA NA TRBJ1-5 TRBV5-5 TGTGCCAGCAGCTTGTCGGACAGCGTCAATCAGCCCCAGCATTTT CASSLSDSVNQPQHF
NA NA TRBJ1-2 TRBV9 TGTGCCAGCAGCGTACAAACCGGCGGTGGCTACACCTTC CASSVQTGGGYTF
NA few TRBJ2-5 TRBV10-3 TGTGCCATCAGTGTCGGAGGTTCGACTTCGGAGACCCAGTACTTC CAISVGGSTSETQYF
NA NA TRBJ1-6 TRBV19 TGTGCCAGTAGTATCCAAGGGGGGTATTCACCCCTCCACTTT CASSIQGGYSPLHF
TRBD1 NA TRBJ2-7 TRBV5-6 TGTGCCAGCAGCTTCTTTACAGGGGGCCTGAGTTGGAACGAGCAGTACTTC CASSFFTGGLSWNEQYF